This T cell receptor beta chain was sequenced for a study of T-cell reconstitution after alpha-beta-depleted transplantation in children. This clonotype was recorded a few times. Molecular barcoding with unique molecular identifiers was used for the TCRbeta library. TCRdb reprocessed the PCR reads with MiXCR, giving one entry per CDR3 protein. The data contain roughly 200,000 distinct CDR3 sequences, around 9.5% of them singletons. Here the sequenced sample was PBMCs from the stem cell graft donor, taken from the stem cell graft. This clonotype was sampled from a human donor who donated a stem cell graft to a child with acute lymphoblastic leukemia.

CDR3 coding DNA: TGCGCCAGCAGCTTGGGTACCCAGTGGAACACTGAAGCTTTCTTT. This translates into CASSLGTQWNTEAFF. This chain joins TRBV5-1 and TRBJ1-1; unclear D gene. V dropped 0 bases and J dropped 1 base, with 10 bases sitting between them. Germline V lookup: CDR1 SGHRS, CDR2 YFSETQ. The CDR3 spans 15 residues.